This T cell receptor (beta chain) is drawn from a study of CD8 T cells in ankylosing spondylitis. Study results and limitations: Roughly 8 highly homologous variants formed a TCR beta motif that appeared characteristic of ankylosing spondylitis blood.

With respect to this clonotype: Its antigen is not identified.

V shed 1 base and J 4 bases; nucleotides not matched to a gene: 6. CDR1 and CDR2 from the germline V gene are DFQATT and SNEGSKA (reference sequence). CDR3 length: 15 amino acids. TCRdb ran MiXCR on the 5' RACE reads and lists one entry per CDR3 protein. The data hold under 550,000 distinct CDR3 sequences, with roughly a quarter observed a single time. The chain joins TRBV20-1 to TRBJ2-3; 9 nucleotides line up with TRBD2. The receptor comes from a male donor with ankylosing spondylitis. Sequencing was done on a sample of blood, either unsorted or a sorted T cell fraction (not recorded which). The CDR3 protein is CSARVAGGPADTQYF. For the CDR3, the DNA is TGCAGTGCTAGAGTGGCGGGAGGGCCCGCAGATACGCAGTATTTT.